These 6 T cell receptor beta chains were sequenced from one sample in a study of blood T cell repertoires in COVID-19. The table came from immunoSEQ multiplex PCR; TCRdb's copy has only in-frame clones and leaves some out. This table holds 250,000 to 350,000 clones, approximately 84% found once. Sequencing was carried out using peripheral blood. Receptors originate from a human donor with COVID-19, enrolled during active disease. The donor label of this sample is uncertain.

The rearrangement uses TRBV2 and TRBJ1-1, with 8 bases that match TRBD1. The CDR3 has 16 residues. Germline trimming cut 6 bases from V and 4 bases from J; bases unmatched to any gene: 13. CDR1 is SNHLY and CDR2 is FYNNEI in the germline V gene. The CDR3 coding sequence is TGTGCCAGCAGCCTAAACCCACAGGGGGGAGGCACTGAAGCTTTCTTT. It yields the protein CASSLNPQGGGTEAFF.

This sequence joins TRBV4-3 and TRBJ1-2; 12 bases are a match to TRBD1. V gave up 3 bases and J gave up 2 bases; unmatched junction bases: 4. The CDR3 contains 16 residues. The germline V gene encodes CDR1 LGHNA and CDR2 YSLEER. The CDR3 is CASSQEGTGGNYGYTF. CDR3 bases: TGCGCCAGCAGCCAGGAAGGGACAGGGGGCAACTATGGCTACACCTTC.

This rearrangement joins TRBV4-1 to TRBJ1-2; 7 nucleotides agree with TRBD1. Germline-derived CDR1 and CDR2 are MGHRA and YSYEKL. The V segment lost 4 bases and the J segment 6 bases; nucleotides outside the gene matches: 17. CDR3 length: 17 residues. As DNA, the CDR3 is TGCGCCAGCAGCCGGGAAGGACAGGCGCTGTGGGGTGATGGCTACACCTTC. It translates to CASSREGQALWGDGYTF.

This chain connects TRBV7-9 to TRBJ1-2; D gene unclear. This CDR3 comprises 15 residues. Germline CDR1 is SEHNR and CDR2 is FQNEAQ (reference sequence). Trimming took off 3 bases at V and 8 bases at J, with 19 bases between the two ends. In nucleotides, the CDR3 is TGTGCCAGCAGCTTGGGCCGACGTGGCACCTACGGCTACACCTTC. The encoded protein is CASSLGRRGTYGYTF.

The chain uses TRBV10-3 and TRBJ1-3; perhaps TRBD1 as D (6 bases). Germline CDR1 ENHRY, CDR2 SYGVKD. V was shortened by 4 bases and J by 3 bases, with 28 bases between the two germline ends. The CDR3 contains 20 residues. The CDR3 loop is CAISALPGTPGPGDGNTIYF. Here the CDR3 DNA reads TGTGCCATCAGTGCCCTCCCCGGGACACCAGGCCCGGGCGATGGAAACACCATATATTTT.

CDR3 loop: CASSLAAGGNYNEQFF. As DNA, the CDR3 is TGTGCCAGCAGCTTAGCGGCGGGAGGAAATTACAATGAGCAGTTCTTC. The rearrangement links TRBV7-2 to TRBJ2-1, with 8 bases matching TRBD2. The germline gives CDR1 SGHTA, CDR2 FQGNSA. The V gene end was trimmed by 0 bases and the J gene end by 4 bases; junction bases not matched to a gene: 5. The CDR3 runs 16 residues.